The TCR beta chain described here comes from a study of blood T cell repertoires in COVID-19. Sequencing was performed with immunoSEQ multiplex PCR; in TCRdb, only in-frame clones are kept and a portion is missing. Of about 150,000 clones in the sample, 75% to 85% were seen once. Trimming shortened V by 3 bases and J by 5 bases, and 14 bases separated the two germline ends. The CDR3 is 14 residues long. Germline CDR1 MNHEY, CDR2 SMNVEV (reference sequence). Sample: peripheral blood. The chain couples TRBV27 to TRBJ2-7; possible D gene TRBD2, 5 bases. The TCR comes from a woman aged 45-59 years with acute or convalescent COVID-19. The CDR3 loop is CASSLEVTTHEQYF. In DNA, the CDR3 is TGTGCCAGCAGTTTGGAGGTAACAACCCACGAGCAGTACTTC.